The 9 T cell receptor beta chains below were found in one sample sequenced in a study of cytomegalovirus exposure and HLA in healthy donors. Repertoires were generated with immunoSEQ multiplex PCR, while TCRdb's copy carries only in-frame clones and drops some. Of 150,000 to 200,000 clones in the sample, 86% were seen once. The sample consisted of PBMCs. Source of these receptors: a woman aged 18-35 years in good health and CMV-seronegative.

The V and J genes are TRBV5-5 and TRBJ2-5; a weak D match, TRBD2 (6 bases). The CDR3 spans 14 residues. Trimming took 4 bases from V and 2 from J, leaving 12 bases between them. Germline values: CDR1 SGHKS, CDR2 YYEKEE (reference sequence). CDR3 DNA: TGTGCCAGCAGCCCCGGGACTCCTCAAGAGACCCAGTACTTC. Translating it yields CASSPGTPQETQYF. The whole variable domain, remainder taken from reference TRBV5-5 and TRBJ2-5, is DAGVTQSPTHLIKTRGQQVTLRCSPISGHKSVSWYQQVLGQGPQFIFQYYEKEERGRGNFPDRFSARQFPNYSSELNVNALLLGDSALYLCASSPGTPQETQYFGPGTRLLVL.

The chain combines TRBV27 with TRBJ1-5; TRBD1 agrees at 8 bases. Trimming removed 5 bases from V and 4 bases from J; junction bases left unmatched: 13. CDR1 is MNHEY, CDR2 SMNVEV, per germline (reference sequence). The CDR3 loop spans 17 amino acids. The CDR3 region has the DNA TGTGCCAGCAGTCCAGGCCCAGGGGGCGTTACTAATCAGCCCCAGCATTTT. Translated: CASSPGPGGVTNQPQHF.

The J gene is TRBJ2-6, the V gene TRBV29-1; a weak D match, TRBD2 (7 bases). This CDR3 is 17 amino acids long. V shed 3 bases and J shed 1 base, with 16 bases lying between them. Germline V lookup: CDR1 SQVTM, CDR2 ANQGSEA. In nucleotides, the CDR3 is TGCAGCGTTGAGAACCGCCGGGGGGCTTCTGGGGCCAACGTCCTGACTTTC. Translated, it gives CSVENRRGASGANVLTF.

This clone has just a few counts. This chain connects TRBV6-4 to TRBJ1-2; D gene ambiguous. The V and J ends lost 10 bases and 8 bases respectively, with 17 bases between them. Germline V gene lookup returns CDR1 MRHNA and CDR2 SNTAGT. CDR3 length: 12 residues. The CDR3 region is CAIPREGRGYTF. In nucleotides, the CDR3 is TGTGCCATCCCCCGGGAGGGTCGGGGCTACACCTTC.

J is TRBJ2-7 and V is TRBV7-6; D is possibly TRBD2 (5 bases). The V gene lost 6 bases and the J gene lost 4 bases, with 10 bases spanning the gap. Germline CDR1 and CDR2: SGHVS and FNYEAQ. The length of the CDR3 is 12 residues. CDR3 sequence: CASSQTGYEQYF. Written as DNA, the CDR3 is TGTGCCAGCAGTCAGACGGGGTACGAGCAGTACTTC.

The CDR3 region is CASSRSTDTQYF. Written as DNA, the CDR3 is TGTGCCAGCAGTCGTTCTACAGATACGCAGTATTTT. V is TRBV11-2 and J is TRBJ2-3; D gene uncertain. Trimming removed 6 bases at V and 3 bases at J, with 7 bases between. Per germline, CDR1 SGHAT and CDR2 FQNNGV. The CDR3 consists of 12 residues.

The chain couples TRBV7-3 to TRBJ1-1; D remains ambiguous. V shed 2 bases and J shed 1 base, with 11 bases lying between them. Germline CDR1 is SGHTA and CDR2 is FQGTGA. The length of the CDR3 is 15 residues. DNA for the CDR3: TGTGCCAGCAGCTTATTTCAGGTTGGGAACACTGAAGCTTTCTTT. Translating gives CASSLFQVGNTEAFF.

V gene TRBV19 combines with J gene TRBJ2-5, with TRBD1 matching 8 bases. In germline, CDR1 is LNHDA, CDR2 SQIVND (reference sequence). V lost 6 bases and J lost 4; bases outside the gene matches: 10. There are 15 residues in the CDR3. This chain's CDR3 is CASRSPGTGIETQYF. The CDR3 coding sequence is TGTGCCAGTAGATCCCCCGGGACAGGAATAGAGACCCAGTACTTC.

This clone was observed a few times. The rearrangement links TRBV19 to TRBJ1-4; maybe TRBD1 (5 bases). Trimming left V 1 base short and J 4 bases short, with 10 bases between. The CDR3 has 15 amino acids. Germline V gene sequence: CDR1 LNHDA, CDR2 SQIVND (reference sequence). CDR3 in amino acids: CASSIGGTDNEKLFF. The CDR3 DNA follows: TGTGCCAGTAGTATAGGCGGGACGGATAATGAAAAACTGTTTTTT.